The sequence of this T cell receptor (beta chain) was determined in a study of graft-versus-host responses after intestinal transplantation listed by TCRdb under 2021. Broadly, across the study: The transplants that recipients received were multivisceral, liver-intestinal, or isolated intestinal. Every recipient was given anti-thymocyte globulin induction, then maintenance tacrolimus and steroids for approximately 3 years. After intestinal transplantation, graft-versus-host and host-versus-graft alloreactive T cell clones were followed in the graft, circulation and bone marrow using bulk TCR-beta CDR3 sequencing. To identify alloreactive clones, pre-transplant mixed lymphocyte reaction products were sequenced and compared with unstimulated pre-transplant donor and recipient T cells. The cohort enrolled about two dozen intestinal transplant recipients, one of whom was a retransplant, and a few patients without pretransplant specimens were excluded. A peak of at least 4% donor T cells among recipient peripheral blood mononuclear cells was the definition used for donor T cell macrochimerism. Samples from a few later patients were sequenced in-house on an Illumina MiSeq with MiXCR processing rather than by the commercial service.

Turning to this clone: This receptor's antigen is unknown. Within one base of it there is no much larger clone, and no base qualities were kept.

The intended sense of this specimen's time point label: cells obtained before transplantation from donor or recipient. CD3+CD4+ and CD3+CD8+ populations were FACS-sorted from unstimulated pre-transplant donor and recipient cells taken from spleen or lymph nodes. Findings and caveats that apply to the study as a whole: Conclusions were limited by the relatively low number and heterogeneity of intestinal transplant patients. Early after transplant, peak levels of circulating GvH clones were associated with declines in HvG clones. In the allografts of patients with donor T cell macrochimerism, GvH to HvG T cell clonal ratios were high. GvH clones were detected in recipient bone marrow, and some of these GvH clones were observed earlier in ileal mucosa or blood, consistent with an intestinal mucosal origin.

From the cysteine through the phenylalanine, the CDR3 covers 16 amino acids. The entry retains the CDR3 DNA only, 48 bases that are in frame from base 1. Libraries were built with the immunoSEQ multiplex PCR assay. For most patients, genomic DNA was isolated with the Qiagen DNeasy Blood and Tissue Kit and shipped frozen to Adaptive Biotechnologies for TCR sequencing. Adaptive Biotechnologies carried out high-throughput TCR-beta CDR3 sequencing of genomic DNA for most patients. The paper's processing steps were these. TCR sequencing data for approximately 19 patients were retrieved from Adaptive's ImmunoSEQ software; a few other patients were processed with MiXCR and VDJtools. To correct CD4 versus CD8 sorting errors, any sequence found in both subsets at a frequency ratio below 5:1 was removed. Because the origin of CDR3 nucleotide sequences shared between donor and recipient could not be assigned, those sequences were removed. Alloreactive clones required at least 2-fold expansion over unstimulated cells and minimum CFSE-low frequency of 0.002% (template counts) or 0.001% (read counts). Clones detected in sequenced pre-transplant spleen, lymph node, or MLR CFSE-low populations of the donor or recipient were defined as mappable. Cumulative frequency of alloreactive clones was calculated as a percentage of all sequences weighted by copy number. Drawn from immuneACCESS, this table holds only the in-frame rearrangements with V and J called that TCRdb kept. Clones are partly lost; checked studies trace under half to an unresolved V gene and leave the rest unexplained. That table is the source of V, J and clone size, and D and trimming were worked out from the DNA. The sample data list around 100,000 clones, and roughly 93% of these were observed just once. 1.2% of the sample goes to the ten largest clones.

Sequencing used unstimulated CD8+ T cells sorted from spleen or lymph node cells, obtained before intestinal transplant. This TCR was sampled from a human donor who received an intestinal transplant. The chain employs TRBV12-2 and TRBJ1-1; TRBD1, the table's D call, was not compared with the DNA. TRBV12-2 is a pseudogene segment. CDR3 reads: CASRLSGQALNTEAFF. The bases are TGTGCAAGTCGCTTAAGCGGACAGGCCCTGAACACTGAAGCTTTCTTT.